The following is a TCR beta chain sequence with its context. Its antigen is unidentified. Genomic DNA came from blood conventional CD4+ T cells gated CD25-low CD127-high. The source of the sample is a study of regulatory and conventional T cells in RAG deficiency. The study's findings and limits: Shannon entropy was markedly lower and Simpson indices higher in RAG-deficient patients than control T-cell subsets. Compared with controls, unique Treg TCR beta sequences dropped around 100-fold in Omenn syndrome and CID/AS.

The data were produced by immunoSEQ multiplex PCR, yet TCRdb's version contains in-frame clones alone and is incomplete. Of 20,000 to 25,000 clones in the sample, 95% to 97% are singletons; the top ten hold over 1%. Trimming cost V 4 bases and J 7 bases; bases outside gene matches: 12. Per the germline V gene, CDR1 is MNHEY and CDR2 is SVGAGI. The CDR3 is 15 residues long. These same data were also listed under a study on regulatory T cells. As reported in that work: The PCR used 52 TRBV and 13 TRBJ primers. Patient repertoires had restricted TRB V-J pairs and skewed V and J usage, most in Tregs.

The specimen sequenced was CD25- CD4+ T cells sorted from blood. The genes are TRBV6-5 and TRBJ1-2, with TRBD1 identical over 7 bases. The receptor comes from a human donor in good health. CDR3 loop: CASSSPKTGRLGYTF. The CDR3 nucleotides are TGTGCCAGCAGTTCCCCGAAGACAGGGCGCCTTGGCTACACCTTC.